These T cell receptor beta chains were read from a single sample in a study of STAT5B mutations in CD4+ large granular lymphocyte leukemia. Here immunoSEQ multiplex PCR was the method, and the copy in TCRdb shows in-frame clones only, minus some. The sample comprises around 50,000 clones, 65% to 85% of which are singletons, and about 0.35% rests with the top ten. The sequenced sample consisted of CD4+ T cells from blood buffy coats. These receptors were collected from a human donor in good health. Both conserved end residues are trimmed from each CDR3. Not all rows give a size; the values are once, few, many and, for expanded clones, a class.

>TRBV21-1|TRBJ1-4|NA
ASSNRGGGTNEKLF
>TRBV9|TRBJ1-2|few
ASSVQDRVIGYGYT
>TRBV11-3|TRBJ2-1|NA
ASSLFPFSVKGNNEQF
>TRBV2|TRBJ2-7|NA
ASSRTGYEQY
>TRBV4-1|TRBJ1-3|NA
ASSTTGTGRHTIY
>TRBV10-3|TRBJ1-5|NA
AISEGNQPQH
>TRBV5-6|TRBJ1-5|NA
ASSWGRQGGQPQH
>TRBV10-3|TRBJ2-4|NA
AISESGTENIQY
>TRBV9|TRBJ2-3|NA
ASSVSRLATDTQY
>TRBV5-1|TRBJ2-1|NA
ASSLDLAAGSYNEQF
>TRBV6-5|TRBJ1-3|NA
ASSYSDSGNTIY
>TRBV2|TRBJ1-5|few
ASGRDTNMSQH
>TRBV9|TRBJ1-2|once
ASSVDSTPLFYGYT
>TRBV6-5|TRBJ2-1|few
ASTTTSGYNEQF
>TRBV9|TRBJ2-4|NA
ASSETSGSYLAKNIQY
>TRBV5-6|TRBJ1-6|few
ASSLDRENSPLH
>TRBV7-8|TRBJ2-7|NA
ASSLYRVSYEQY
>TRBV14|TRBJ2-3|NA
ASAPGTAHGTQY
>TRBV9|TRBJ1-2|NA
ASSVAPNTPRGYT
>TRBV11-2|TRBJ1-1|NA
ASSLVQGFTEAF
>TRBV5-6|TRBJ2-7|once
ASSYTASYEQY
>TRBV19|TRBJ1-5|NA
ASSLGQLSNQPQH
>TRBV18|TRBJ1-5|NA
ASSPDSNQPQH
>TRBV28|TRBJ2-7|NA
ASSPPQFMNEQY
>TRBV5-8|TRBJ2-5|NA
ASSYGQGARETQY
>TRBV5-1|TRBJ2-2|few
ASSALGLAGQSGGELF
>TRBV28|TRBJ2-7|few
ASRFAGGTYEQY
>TRBV7-9|TRBJ2-3|NA
ASSFRGPQGRTDTQY
>TRBV15|TRBJ1-2|NA
ATSPGGDYGYT
>TRBV28|TRBJ1-2|NA
ASSSGTDNYGYT
>TRBV4-1|TRBJ1-4|NA
ASSQLVGATNEKLF
>TRBV18|TRBJ2-5|once
ASSPVQGQETQY
>TRBV6-1|TRBJ1-2|NA
ASVVSQGGGYT
>TRBV7-9|TRBJ2-5|NA
ASSLRGNWETQY
>TRBV18|TRBJ1-5|NA
ASSPPGGSGNQPQH
>TRBV6-1|TRBJ1-5|NA
ASKGRTSNQPQH
>TRBV5-4|TRBJ2-3|few
ASSLAVPLGQDTQY
>TRBV6-1|TRBJ1-2|few
ASSESTGGLGYT
>TRBV5-1|TRBJ1-6|NA
ASSFLGESSPLH
>TRBV5-1|TRBJ1-2|NA
ASKAGDETYGYT
>TRBV5-1|TRBJ2-1|NA
ASSYAPGDSSYNEQF
>TRBV6-5|TRBJ1-2|NA
ASTGGNKYGYT
>TRBV6-1|TRBJ2-1|NA
ASSTRDSNEQF
>TRBV7-6|TRBJ2-5|NA
ASSSNRAVETQY
>TRBV7-2|TRBJ2-7|NA
ASSLVGGSYEQY
>TRBV2|TRBJ1-4|once
ASSERDWSNEKLF
>TRBV7-2|TRBJ2-1|NA
ASSWLAGGNNEQF
>TRBV6-5|TRBJ2-7|NA
ATRLGMNEQY
>TRBV25-1|TRBJ1-1|NA
ASSALVGATEAF
>TRBV30|TRBJ1-2|NA
AWSANLQARGYT
>TRBV29-1|TRBJ1-1|NA
SFSQGFGTEAF
>TRBV30|TRBJ1-1|NA
AWSVRELTEAF
>TRBV7-3|TRBJ1-3|NA
ASSPSPGLGSTIY